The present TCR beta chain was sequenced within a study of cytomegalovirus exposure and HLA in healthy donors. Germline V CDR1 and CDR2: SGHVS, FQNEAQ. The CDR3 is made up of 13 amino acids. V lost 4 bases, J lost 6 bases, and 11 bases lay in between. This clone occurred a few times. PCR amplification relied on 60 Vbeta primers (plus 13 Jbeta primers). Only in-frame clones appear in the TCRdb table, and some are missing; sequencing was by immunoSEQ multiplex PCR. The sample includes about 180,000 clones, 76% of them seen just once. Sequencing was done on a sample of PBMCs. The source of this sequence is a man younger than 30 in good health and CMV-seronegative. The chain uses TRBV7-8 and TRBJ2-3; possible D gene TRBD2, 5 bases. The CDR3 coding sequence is TGTGCCAGCAGCTGGAATAGGAGGGATACGCAGTATTTT. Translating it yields CASSWNRRDTQYF.